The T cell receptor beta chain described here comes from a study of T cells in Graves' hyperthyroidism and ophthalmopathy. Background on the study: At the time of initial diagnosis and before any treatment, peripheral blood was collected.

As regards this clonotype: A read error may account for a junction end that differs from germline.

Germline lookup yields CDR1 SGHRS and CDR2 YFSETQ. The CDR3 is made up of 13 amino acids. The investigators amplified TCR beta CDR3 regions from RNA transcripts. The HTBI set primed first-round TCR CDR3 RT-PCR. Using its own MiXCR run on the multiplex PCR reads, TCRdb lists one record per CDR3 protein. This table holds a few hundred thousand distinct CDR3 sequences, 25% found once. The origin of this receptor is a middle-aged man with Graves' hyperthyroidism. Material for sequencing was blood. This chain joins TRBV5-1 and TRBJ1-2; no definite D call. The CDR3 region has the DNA TGCGCCAGCGGGATATGGGAGAACTATGGCTGCACCTTC. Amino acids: CASGIWENYGCTF. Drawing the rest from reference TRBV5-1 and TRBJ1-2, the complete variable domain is KAGVTQTPRYLIKTRGQQVTLSCSPISGHRSVSWYQQTPGQGLQFLFEYFSETQRNKGNFPGRFSGRQFSNSRSEMNVSTLELGDSALYLCASGIWENYGCTFGSGTRLTVV.